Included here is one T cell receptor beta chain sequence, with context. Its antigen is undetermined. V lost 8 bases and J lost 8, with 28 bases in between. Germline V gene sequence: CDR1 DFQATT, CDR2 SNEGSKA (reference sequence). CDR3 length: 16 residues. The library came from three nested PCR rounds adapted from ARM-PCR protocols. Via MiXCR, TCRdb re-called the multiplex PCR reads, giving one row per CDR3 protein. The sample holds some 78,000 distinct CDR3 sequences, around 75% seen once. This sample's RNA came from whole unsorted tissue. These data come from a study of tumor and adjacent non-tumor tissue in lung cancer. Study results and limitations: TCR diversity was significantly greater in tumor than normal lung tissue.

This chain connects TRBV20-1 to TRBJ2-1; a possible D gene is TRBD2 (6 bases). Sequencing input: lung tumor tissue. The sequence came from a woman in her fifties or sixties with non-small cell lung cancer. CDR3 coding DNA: TGCAGTACCACCTGGAATAGCGGAGACGAGCTGGATGAGCAGTTCTTC. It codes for CSTTWNSGDELDEQFF.